The clone carrying this T cell receptor (beta chain) has more than one count but fewer than ten. Assay: immunoSEQ multiplex PCR; the TCRdb copy retains only in-frame clones and omits some. The sample has over 100,000 clones; 80% to 90% are singletons. This sample was included in a study of cytotoxic CD8 clonotypes in ibrutinib-treated CLL. V was cut by 2 bases and J by 5 bases, with 9 bases left in between. Germline CDR1 reads SGHTA; CDR2 reads FQGTGA. This CDR3 is 13 amino acids long. The TCR originated in a human donor with chronic lymphocytic leukemia. The chain has TRBV7-3 and TRBJ1-1, with no clear D. This material consisted of PBMCs, taken after 24 months of ibrutinib treatment. The CDR3 DNA sequence: TGTGCCAGCAGCTTATCGACAAAGACTGAAGCTTTCTTT. Protein sequence: CASSLSTKTEAFF. Full variable domain (missing parts from reference TRBV7-3 and TRBJ1-1): GAGVSQTPSNKVTEKGKYVELRCDPISGHTALYWYRQSLGQGPEFLIYFQGTGAADDSGLPNDRFFAVRPEGSVSTLKIQRTERGDSAVYLCASSLSTKTEAFFGQGTRLTVV.